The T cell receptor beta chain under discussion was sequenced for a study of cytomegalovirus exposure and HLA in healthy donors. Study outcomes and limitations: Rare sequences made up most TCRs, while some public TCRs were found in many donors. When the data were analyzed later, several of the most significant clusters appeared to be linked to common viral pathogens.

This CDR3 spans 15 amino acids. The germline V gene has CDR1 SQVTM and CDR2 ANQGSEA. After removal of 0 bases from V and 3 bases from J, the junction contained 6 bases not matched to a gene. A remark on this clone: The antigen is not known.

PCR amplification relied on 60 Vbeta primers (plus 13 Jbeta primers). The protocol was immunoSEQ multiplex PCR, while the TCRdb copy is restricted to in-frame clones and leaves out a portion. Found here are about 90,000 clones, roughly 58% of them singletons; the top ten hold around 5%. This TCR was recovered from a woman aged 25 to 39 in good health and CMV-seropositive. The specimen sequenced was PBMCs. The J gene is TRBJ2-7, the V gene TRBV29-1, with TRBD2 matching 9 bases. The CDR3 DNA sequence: TGCAGCGTTGAAGAGGTAGCGGGGGCCGACTACGAGCAGTACTTC. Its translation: CSVEEVAGADYEQYF.